The rows below give T cell receptor beta chains drawn from one sample of a study of spatial heterogeneity in lung cancer. TCRdb reprocessed the 5' RACE reads with MiXCR, giving one entry per CDR3 protein. The data contain roughly 71,000 distinct CDR3 sequences, around 9.3% of them singletons. Sequencing used PBMCs, obtained at follow-up. Receptors originate from a female donor with early-stage non-small cell lung cancer. Each CDR3 is given with its conserved first and last residue. Each record gives: clone size, V gene, D gene, J gene, CDR3 DNA, CDR3 protein. The D gene is left open where the match is weak. Not every row has a clone size; where given, it reads once, few, many or a size class.

clone_size: many; v_call: TRBV12-3/TRBV12-4; d_call: TRBD2; j_call: TRBJ2-1; cdr3_nt: TGTGCCAGCAGAGGACTAGCCTACGAGCAGTTCTTC; cdr3_aa: CASRGLAYEQFF
clone_size: -; v_call: TRBV9; d_call: -; j_call: TRBJ1-1; cdr3_nt: TGTGCCAGCAGCGTAGCGACGGGCACCTCTCAAGCTTTCTTT; cdr3_aa: CASSVATGTSQAFF
clone_size: -; v_call: TRBV27; d_call: -; j_call: TRBJ1-3; cdr3_nt: TGTGCCAGCAGTCTCCTCCCCCTCTCTGGAAACACCATATATTTT; cdr3_aa: CASSLLPLSGNTIYF
clone_size: many; v_call: TRBV7-2; d_call: -; j_call: TRBJ2-6; cdr3_nt: TGTGCCAGTAGACAAGACCCGTCTGGGGCCAACGTCCTGACTTTC; cdr3_aa: CASRQDPSGANVLTF
clone_size: many; v_call: TRBV11-2; d_call: -; j_call: TRBJ2-5; cdr3_nt: TGTGCCAGCGGTGGAGGGACCCAAGAGACCCAGTACTTC; cdr3_aa: CASGGGTQETQYF
clone_size: -; v_call: TRBV7-9; d_call: -; j_call: TRBJ2-3; cdr3_nt: TGTGCCAGCAGCTTAGCGGTTCGGGGAGATACGCAGTATTTT; cdr3_aa: CASSLAVRGDTQYF
clone_size: once; v_call: TRBV10-3; d_call: -; j_call: TRBJ1-1; cdr3_nt: TGTGCCATCAGCCCCGACAGGAAGAACACTGAAGCTTTCTTT; cdr3_aa: CAISPDRKNTEAFF
clone_size: few; v_call: TRBV29-1; d_call: -; j_call: TRBJ1-5; cdr3_nt: TGCAGCGTTTCGGCGGATAGCAATCAGCCCCAGCATTTT; cdr3_aa: CSVSADSNQPQHF
clone_size: -; v_call: TRBV27; d_call: TRBD1; j_call: TRBJ1-2; cdr3_nt: TGTGCCAGCAGAACCGGGACAGAATATGGCTACACCTTC; cdr3_aa: CASRTGTEYGYTF
clone_size: -; v_call: TRBV28; d_call: -; j_call: TRBJ2-2; cdr3_nt: TGTGCCAGCAGGACCCCGCCCGAAGTAGGCGGGGAGCTGTTTTTT; cdr3_aa: CASRTPPEVGGELFF
clone_size: many; v_call: TRBV14; d_call: -; j_call: TRBJ2-3; cdr3_nt: TGTGCCAGCAGCCAAGGTCGCGCCGATACGCAGTATTTT; cdr3_aa: CASSQGRADTQYF
clone_size: few; v_call: TRBV7-6; d_call: TRBD2; j_call: TRBJ2-4; cdr3_nt: TGTGCCAGCAGCTTAAACCCTTCTAGCGGGACTATTAGGGACATTCAGTACTTC; cdr3_aa: CASSLNPSSGTIRDIQYF
clone_size: many; v_call: TRBV28; d_call: TRBD2; j_call: TRBJ2-2; cdr3_nt: TGTGCCAGCAGTTTATTTCTAGCGGGAGGGCCCAAGGAGCTGTTTTTT; cdr3_aa: CASSLFLAGGPKELFF
clone_size: many; v_call: TRBV28; d_call: -; j_call: TRBJ2-1; cdr3_nt: TGTGCCAGCAGTTATCAGGGCAATGAGCAGTTCTTC; cdr3_aa: CASSYQGNEQFF
clone_size: many; v_call: TRBV27; d_call: TRBD2; j_call: TRBJ2-5; cdr3_nt: TGTGCCAGCAGCACGAGCGGGAGCTATGAGACCCAGTACTTC; cdr3_aa: CASSTSGSYETQYF
clone_size: many; v_call: TRBV28; d_call: -; j_call: TRBJ2-7; cdr3_nt: TGTGCCAGCTTCTTTCGGGGAGGCAACGAGCAGTACTTC; cdr3_aa: CASFFRGGNEQYF
clone_size: many; v_call: TRBV5-1; d_call: -; j_call: TRBJ2-1; cdr3_nt: TGCGCCAGCAGCTTGGCACCACAGGTCGTCGAGCAGTTCTTC; cdr3_aa: CASSLAPQVVEQFF
clone_size: few; v_call: TRBV2; d_call: -; j_call: TRBJ1-4; cdr3_nt: TGTGCCAGCCTACGGATGGGCGTCGGTGAAAAACTGTTTTTT; cdr3_aa: CASLRMGVGEKLFF
clone_size: many; v_call: TRBV2; d_call: -; j_call: TRBJ2-1; cdr3_nt: TGTGCCAGCAGTAGAATACAGGGGGGGAATGAGCAGTTCTTC; cdr3_aa: CASSRIQGGNEQFF
clone_size: -; v_call: TRBV6-5; d_call: -; j_call: TRBJ2-1; cdr3_nt: TGTGCCAGCAGTTACGGAGGCTCAATTTACAATGAGCAGTTCTTC; cdr3_aa: CASSYGGSIYNEQFF
clone_size: many; v_call: TRBV27; d_call: -; j_call: TRBJ2-4; cdr3_nt: TGTGCCAGCAGTTTCCTCGACATTCAGTACTTC; cdr3_aa: CASSFLDIQYF
clone_size: few; v_call: TRBV7-9; d_call: -; j_call: TRBJ2-1; cdr3_nt: TGTGCCAGCAGCTTTACGCCGGCCACGAATGAGCAGTTCTTC; cdr3_aa: CASSFTPATNEQFF
clone_size: many; v_call: TRBV4-2; d_call: -; j_call: TRBJ2-7; cdr3_nt: TGTGCCAGCAGCCAAGGAGAAATCAACGAGCAGTACTTC; cdr3_aa: CASSQGEINEQYF
clone_size: many; v_call: TRBV30; d_call: TRBD1; j_call: TRBJ2-2; cdr3_nt: TGTGCCGCTCAGGGGGCGCACACCGGGGAGCTGTTTTTT; cdr3_aa: CAAQGAHTGELFF
clone_size: many; v_call: TRBV18; d_call: TRBD1; j_call: TRBJ1-4; cdr3_nt: TGTGCCAGCTCAGCTTACAGGGGAGAAAAACTGTTTTTT; cdr3_aa: CASSAYRGEKLFF
clone_size: many; v_call: TRBV28; d_call: -; j_call: TRBJ2-1; cdr3_nt: TGTGCCAGCAGGATTAGCGGTAATGAGCAGTTCTTC; cdr3_aa: CASRISGNEQFF
clone_size: many; v_call: TRBV5-4; d_call: TRBD2; j_call: TRBJ2-5; cdr3_nt: TGTGCCACCCTTAGGACCGGGAGGGATTTAAAAGAGACCCAGTACTTC; cdr3_aa: CATLRTGRDLKETQYF
clone_size: many; v_call: TRBV30; d_call: TRBD1; j_call: TRBJ2-1; cdr3_nt: TGTGCCTGGAAGGGACAGGGGGCCACCTACAATGAGCAGTTCTTC; cdr3_aa: CAWKGQGATYNEQFF
clone_size: many; v_call: TRBV9; d_call: TRBD1; j_call: TRBJ2-7; cdr3_nt: TGTGCCAGCAGCGTAGCTCCGGGACAGGGCTACGAGCAGTACTTC; cdr3_aa: CASSVAPGQGYEQYF
clone_size: -; v_call: TRBV19; d_call: TRBD1; j_call: TRBJ2-2; cdr3_nt: TGTGCCAGTAGTAGGGGCAGGGACAGGGGCGCCGGGGAGCTGTTTTTT; cdr3_aa: CASSRGRDRGAGELFF
clone_size: -; v_call: TRBV9; d_call: -; j_call: TRBJ2-1; cdr3_nt: TGTGCCAGCAGCCCTCTGGACGTCGACTACAATGAGCAGTTCTTC; cdr3_aa: CASSPLDVDYNEQFF
clone_size: many; v_call: TRBV5-5; d_call: -; j_call: TRBJ2-1; cdr3_nt: TGTGCCAGCAGCTCTCGGACAAAGCTAATGGATGAGCAGTTCTTC; cdr3_aa: CASSSRTKLMDEQFF